Following are 14 T cell receptor beta chains from one sample sequenced in a study of cytomegalovirus exposure and HLA in healthy donors. The PCR had 60 Vbeta and 13 Jbeta primers. Sequenced by immunoSEQ multiplex PCR; TCRdb stores in-frame clones only, minus some. Of 97,000 or so clones listed, about 74% are singletons. The sample was PBMCs. Every receptor here comes from a male donor in good health and CMV-seropositive.

This clone showed up just once. V usage is TRBV7-2 and J usage is TRBJ2-5; possible D gene TRBD1, 6 bases. The germline CDR1 and CDR2 sequences are SGHTA and FQGNSA. The CDR3 extends over 12 amino acids. V lost 6 bases to trimming and J lost 5 bases, with 10 bases between them. This chain's CDR3 is CASSPGVETQYF. CDR3 in DNA: TGTGCCAGCAGTCCAGGGGTTGAGACCCAGTACTTC.

As concerns this clone: At one end the junction does not follow the germline gene, possibly because of a read error. The CDR3 here is CASSQGTGGNGLTF. CDR3 sequence (DNA): TGCGCCAGCAGCCAAGGGACAGGGGGCAACGGCCTGACTTTC. This rearrangement joins TRBV4-3 to TRBJ2-6; 11 nucleotides line up with TRBD1. The CDR3 is 14 amino acids. Per germline, CDR1 LGHNA and CDR2 YSLEER.

V gene TRBV28 combines with J gene TRBJ2-7; TRBD1 aligns across 7 bases. The germline gives CDR1 MDHEN, CDR2 SYDVKM. J was trimmed by 5 bases and V by 4 bases; bases with no gene match: 5. The CDR3 runs 13 residues. DNA for the CDR3: TGTGCCAGCAGTTCGGGACAGATTAACGAGCAGTACTTC. Amino acids: CASSSGQINEQYF.

The V call is TRBV28, the J call TRBJ2-5, with 11 positions matching TRBD2. This CDR3 is 16 amino acids long. The germline V gene has CDR1 MDHEN and CDR2 SYDVKM. Trimming at V came to 6 bases and at J to 0 bases, leaving 6 bases not matched to a gene. The CDR3 DNA reads TGTGCCAGCAGCCTCCGACTAGCGGGATACCAAGAGACCCAGTACTTC. Its translation: CASSLRLAGYQETQYF. Variable domain in full (rest from reference TRBV28 and TRBJ2-5): DVKVTQSSRYLVKRTGEKVFLECVQDMDHENMFWYRQDPGLGLRLIYFSYDVKMKEKGDIPEGYSVSREKKERFSLILESASTNQTSMYLCASSLRLAGYQETQYFGPGTRLLVL.

CDR3 region: CASSSGIWAQHF. As DNA, the CDR3 is TGTGCCAGTAGTAGCGGGATATGGGCCCAGCATTTT. The chain couples TRBV19 to TRBJ1-5, with no clear D. V lost 4 bases to trimming and J lost 11 bases, with 12 bases between them. Germline assignment: CDR1 LNHDA and CDR2 SQIVND (reference sequence). The CDR3 has 12 residues.

V gene TRBV28 combines with J gene TRBJ1-2; no clear D. CDR1 and CDR2 from the germline V gene are MDHEN and SYDVKM. The CDR3 is 15 residues long. Trimming removed 2 bases from V and 4 bases from J, with 14 bases in between. CDR3 region: CASSLGGGRSYGYTF. DNA for the CDR3: TGTGCCAGCAGTTTAGGTGGAGGCAGGAGCTATGGCTACACCTTC.

This chain uses TRBV7-9 with TRBJ2-3; TRBD2 aligns across 11 bases. The length of the CDR3 is 15 residues. V shed 5 bases, J shed 2 bases, and the junction held 3 bases outside the gene matches. Germline V gene lookup returns CDR1 SEHNR and CDR2 FQNEAQ (reference sequence). CDR3 sequence: CASSPGLADTDTQYF. The CDR3 DNA reads TGTGCCAGCAGCCCGGGACTAGCGGACACAGATACGCAGTATTTT.

V and J are TRBV5-1 and TRBJ2-5; tentatively, D is TRBD2 (5 bases). From germline, CDR1 is SGHRS and CDR2 YFSETQ. The CDR3 has 14 residues. V was trimmed by 3 bases and J by 2 bases, leaving 11 bases between them. CDR3 bases: TGCGCCAGCAGCTCCGGGGTCCCACAAGAGACCCAGTACTTC. It encodes CASSSGVPQETQYF.

Here the CDR3 reads CASSPGQGLLETQYF. Here the CDR3 DNA reads TGTGCCAGCAGCCCGGGACAGGGGTTGCTGGAGACCCAGTACTTC. The chain carries TRBV7-9 and TRBJ2-5, with 10 bases lining up with TRBD1. Germline CDR1 is SEHNR and CDR2 is FQNEAQ (reference sequence). This CDR3 has 15 residues. V lost 5 bases, J lost 5 bases, and 8 bases stayed unmatched.

CDR3 in amino acids: CASSPRWMGGTNEQYF. The CDR3 nucleotides are TGTGCCAGCAGTCCCCGGTGGATGGGGGGAACGAACGAGCAGTACTTC. The chain carries TRBV28 and TRBJ2-7; perhaps TRBD2 as D (6 bases). The CDR3 runs 16 residues. V lost 5 bases, J lost 5 bases, and 22 bases lay in between. Germline values: CDR1 MDHEN, CDR2 SYDVKM.

The V call is TRBV2, the J call TRBJ2-5; D is unresolved. CDR3 size: 13 residues. Trimming shortened V by 1 base and J by 11 bases, and 14 bases separated the two germline ends. Looked up from germline, CDR1 is SNHLY and CDR2 is FYNNEI. This CDR3 is CASSEGAYSEQYF. The CDR3 coding sequence is TGTGCCAGCAGTGAAGGGGCCTACTCTGAACAGTACTTC.

This clone was recorded only once. CDR3 sequence (DNA): TGTGCCAGCAGTTTAGCCCCGAGAGATGGCTACACCTTC. As protein: CASSLAPRDGYTF. The chain uses TRBV27 and TRBJ1-2; D remains unclear. The ends were cut back, 2 bases at V and 6 bases at J, with 10 bases in the middle. Germline CDR1 reads MNHEY; CDR2 reads SMNVEV (reference sequence). The CDR3 is 13 residues long.

J is TRBJ2-7 and V is TRBV6-5; a possible D gene is TRBD1 (5 bases). In germline, CDR1 is MNHEY, CDR2 SVGAGI. Deletions cut 2 bases from V and 2 bases from J, with 13 bases between. The CDR3 length is 15 residues. CDR3 loop: CASSYRVRGTYEQYF. For the CDR3, the DNA is TGTGCCAGCAGTTACCGGGTAAGGGGCACCTACGAGCAGTACTTC.

The genes are TRBV7-8 and TRBJ2-1; TRBD1 might be the D (5 bases). The germline gives CDR1 SGHVS, CDR2 FQNEAQ. This CDR3 comprises 13 residues. Deletions cut 1 base from V and 10 bases from J, with 11 bases between. CDR3 nucleotides: TGTGCCAGCAGCTTAGTCTCCCCAGGGGAGCAGTTCTTC. It encodes CASSLVSPGEQFF.